This T cell receptor beta chain is from a study of cytomegalovirus exposure and HLA in healthy donors. For this clone: Its antigen is unidentified.

The study's findings and limits: Later work showed greater clonal expansion in HLA-associated TCR beta chains than in equally common others. The likely explanation for a cluster of highly shared sequence variants was sequencing artifact.

Germline V gene sequence: CDR1 LGHNA, CDR2 YNFKEQ. The CDR3 covers 18 residues. Trimming stripped 0 bases from V and 1 base from J, with 18 bases between. PCR used 60 Vbeta primers and 13 Jbeta primers. The assay was immunoSEQ multiplex PCR, and TCRdb's table has in-frame clones only and misses some. The sample table sets out some 84,000 clones. Sequencing was done on a sample of PBMCs. The genes are TRBV4-2 and TRBJ1-1; TRBD1 is a possible D gene (6 bases). The sequence was collected from a man aged 50 or older in good health and CMV-seronegative. The CDR3 sequence: CASSQDGLARGGNTEAFF. The CDR3 coding sequence is TGTGCCAGCAGCCAAGATGGTCTCGCTCGAGGGGGGAACACTGAAGCTTTCTTT.